One sample yielded the 28 T cell receptor beta chains listed below, sequenced in a study of post-analysis software for immune sequencing data. Regarding the study as a whole: Several TRBV segments were more frequent in patients than controls; TRBV5-6, TRBV5-1 and TRBV20-1 belonged to this group.

Prepared TCR beta cDNA libraries contained unique molecular identifiers. TCRdb used MiXCR to reprocess the PCR reads, holding one entry per CDR3 protein. The data show about 800,000 distinct CDR3 sequences, around 27% seen once. Their specific antigens are unknown. Sequencing used blood. All receptors come from a girl aged 10 to 17 with multiple sclerosis.

This sequence joins TRBV20-1 and TRBJ2-5; D is uncertain. The V end lost 5 bases, the J end lost 2 bases, and 12 bases lay between the germline ends. Germline V CDR1 and CDR2: DFQATT, SNEGSKA (reference sequence). The CDR3 is 13 residues long. The CDR3 loop is CSAGAILQETQYF. As DNA, the CDR3 is TGCAGTGCTGGTGCTATATTACAAGAGACCCAGTACTTC.

The chain combines TRBV5-1 with TRBJ2-2, with 7 bases identical to TRBD1. Germline-derived CDR1 and CDR2 are SGHRS and YFSETQ. The CDR3 extends over 16 amino acids. V lost 4 bases to trimming and J lost 1 base; unmatched junction nucleotides: 7. The CDR3 region has the DNA TGCGCCAGCAGCGTCCGACAGGGTCGGAACACCGGGGAGCTGTTTTTT. Its protein product is CASSVRQGRNTGELFF.

The chain carries TRBV6-5 and TRBJ2-7, with 7 bases aligning to TRBD2. The CDR3 has 14 residues. Germline V gene data show CDR1 as MNHEY and CDR2 as SVGAGI. V lost 2 bases to trimming and J lost 6 bases; unmatched junction nucleotides: 7. This chain's CDR3 is CASSYRREFPEQYF. The CDR3 nucleotides are TGTGCCAGCAGTTACAGGCGGGAGTTCCCCGAGCAGTACTTC.

This clonotype occurred a few times. V is TRBV20-1 and J is TRBJ2-3; D uncertain. V lost 6 bases to trimming and J lost 3 bases, with 16 bases between them. CDR1 is DFQATT, CDR2 SNEGSKA, per germline (reference sequence). The CDR3 loop spans 14 amino acids. CDR3 DNA sequence: TGCAGTGCCTCCCCTCTCGCAGGAACAGATACGCAGTATTTT. Amino acid sequence: CSASPLAGTDTQYF.

The table lists this clonotype with many counts. The V and J genes are TRBV10-3 and TRBJ2-5; tentative D call: TRBD1 (6 bases). Between the trimmed V and J ends, which lost 3 bases and 6 bases, there was a span of 11 bases. The CDR3 sequence is 13 residues long. From germline, CDR1 is ENHRY and CDR2 SYGVKD. CDR3 protein: CAISDRGGKTQYF. In nucleotides, the CDR3 is TGTGCCATCAGTGACAGGGGTGGAAAGACCCAGTACTTC.

The rearrangement links TRBV11-2 to TRBJ1-2; a possible D gene is TRBD1 (5 bases). Germline V gene sequence: CDR1 SGHAT, CDR2 FQNNGV. There are 13 residues in the CDR3. Trimming removed 5 bases from V and 8 bases from J, with 15 bases in between. CDR3 loop: CASSRPRRGGYTF. CDR3 bases: TGTGCCAGCAGCCGCCCGCGGAGGGGAGGCTACACCTTC.

This clonotype was detected only a few times. The CDR3 reads CSAPPLAGGPYNEQFF. The CDR3 region has the DNA TGCAGTGCTCCGCCTCTAGCGGGAGGCCCTTACAATGAGCAGTTCTTC. This chain joins TRBV20-1 and TRBJ2-1; TRBD2 matches 11 bases. The CDR3 length is 16 residues. Germline V gene sequence: CDR1 DFQATT, CDR2 SNEGSKA (reference sequence). Unmatched junction bases numbered 10, after V lost 5 bases and J lost 4 bases.

This clonotype has a handful of counts. The chain uses TRBV7-2 and TRBJ2-7; 14 bases map to TRBD2. Germline V gene sequence: CDR1 SGHTA, CDR2 FQGNSA. The CDR3 loop spans 15 amino acids. Trimming cost V 6 bases and J 2 bases; bases outside gene matches: 3. The chain's CDR3 is CASRVGLAGAYEQYF. As DNA, the CDR3 is TGTGCCAGCAGAGTGGGACTAGCGGGAGCCTACGAGCAGTACTTC.

The rearrangement uses TRBV7-2 and TRBJ1-1; 10 bases align to TRBD1. CDR3 size: 16 residues. Trimming cost V 5 bases and J 0 bases; bases outside gene matches: 6. Germline V gene sequence: CDR1 SGHTA, CDR2 FQGNSA. CDR3 coding DNA: TGTGCCAGCAGCACCCGACAGGGGGCTATGAACACTGAAGCTTTCTTT. Residues: CASSTRQGAMNTEAFF. Full variable domain (missing parts from reference TRBV7-2 and TRBJ1-1): GAGVSQSPSNKVTEKGKDVELRCDPISGHTALYWYRQSLGQGLEFLIYFQGNSAPDKSGLPSDRFSAERTGGSVSTLTIQRTQQEDSAVYLCASSTRQGAMNTEAFFGQGTRLTVV.

The chain links TRBV14 to TRBJ2-5; D remains ambiguous. Germline V gene lookup returns CDR1 SGHDN and CDR2 FVKESK. The CDR3 runs 15 residues. Trimming removed 0 bases at V and 0 bases at J, with 8 bases between. The CDR3, as DNA: TGTGCCAGCAGCCAAGATCCAGGAAACCAAGAGACCCAGTACTTC. Protein sequence: CASSQDPGNQETQYF.

This clonotype has a handful of counts. The chain couples TRBV6-2 or TRBV6-3 to TRBJ2-4; no reliable D call. In germline, CDR1 is MNHEY, CDR2 SVGEGT. CDR3 length: 12 amino acids. The V end lost 4 bases, the J end lost 9 bases, and 10 bases lay between the germline ends. CDR3 region: CASSLESLIQYF. DNA of the CDR3: TGTGCCAGCAGTTTAGAGAGTCTCATTCAGTACTTC.

The chain links TRBV20-1 to TRBJ1-5; possibly TRBD1 for D (6 bases). V was cut by 0 bases and J by 7 bases, with 25 bases left in between. This CDR3 has 18 amino acids. Germline V lookup: CDR1 DFQATT, CDR2 SNEGSKA (reference sequence). The DNA for the CDR3 is TGCAGTGCTAGAGATTCCTATACTGGCGGGGGGCCAGACCAGCCCCAGCATTTT. As protein: CSARDSYTGGGPDQPQHF.

The chain is built from TRBV5-1 and TRBJ2-6; no clear D. V lost 3 bases and J 4 bases, leaving 5 bases between the germline ends. Germline CDR1 is SGHRS and CDR2 is YFSETQ. The CDR3 runs 13 residues. DNA of the CDR3: TGCGCCAGCAGCTGGGTCGGGGCCAACGTCCTGACTTTC. Protein product: CASSWVGANVLTF.

V is TRBV7-2 and J is TRBJ2-7; 11 positions match TRBD2. CDR1 and CDR2 from the germline V gene are SGHTA and FQGNSA. This CDR3 has 18 amino acids. Trimming at V came to 5 bases and at J to 5 bases, leaving 17 bases not matched to a gene. The CDR3: CASSRIGGTSGRVNEQYF. CDR3 DNA sequence: TGTGCCAGCAGCCGAATAGGGGGCACTAGCGGGAGAGTCAACGAGCAGTACTTC.

This rearrangement joins TRBV12-3 or TRBV12-4 to TRBJ2-7, with 9 bases that match TRBD1. The CDR3 totals 15 residues. V was clipped by 3 bases and J by 3 bases; unmatched bases: 6. In DNA, the CDR3 is TGTGCCAGCAGTTTTACCGGGACAGGGAACTACGAGCAGTACTTC. It encodes CASSFTGTGNYEQYF.

This clonotype turned up a few times. V and J are TRBV12-3 or TRBV12-4 and TRBJ2-4; 8 bases line up with TRBD2. The junction had 9 bases not matched to a gene; V was cut back by 5 bases and J by 6 bases. The CDR3 totals 15 residues. The CDR3 bases are TGTGCCAGCAGTCCGGGACTAGTGTTTGGAAACATTCAGTACTTC. Residues: CASSPGLVFGNIQYF.

As to this clonotype: A much larger clone lies a single base off, so this may be a read error. This chain joins TRBV5-1 and TRBJ2-5, with D unclear. The end of the DNA is better explained by TRBJ2-4, so the J call may be wrong. This CDR3 is 13 amino acids long. The germline V gene has CDR1 SGHRS and CDR2 YFSETQ. CDR3 nucleotides: TGCGCCAGCAGCTTTGGTCCGTGGGACATTCAGTACTTC. Its protein is CASSFGPWDIQYF.

This clonotype was picked up a small number of times. The chain has TRBV7-8 and TRBJ1-5, with a possible D match to TRBD1 (6 bases). This CDR3 contains 14 residues. V was cut by 0 bases and J by 6 bases, with 9 bases left in between. Germline V CDR1 and CDR2: SGHVS, FQNEAQ. The CDR3 reads CASSLAQGGQPQHF. CDR3 sequence (DNA): TGTGCCAGCAGCTTAGCACAGGGAGGTCAGCCCCAGCATTTT.

This clonotype has just a few counts. The genes are TRBV7-2 and TRBJ2-1, with D unresolved. CDR3 size: 11 residues. Germline V gives CDR1 SGHTA, CDR2 FQGNSA. The V end lost 8 bases, the J end lost 5 bases, and 7 bases lay between the germline ends. CDR3 sequence: CASGRDNEQFF. The CDR3 DNA reads as TGTGCCAGCGGGCGAGACAATGAGCAGTTCTTC. The entire variable domain, with the rest obtained from reference TRBV7-2 and TRBJ2-1, is as follows: GAGVSQSPSNKVTEKGKDVELRCDPISGHTALYWYRQSLGQGLEFLIYFQGNSAPDKSGLPSDRFSAERTGGSVSTLTIQRTQQEDSAVYLCASGRDNEQFFGPGTRLTVL.

This clonotype has at least ten counts. The rearrangement links TRBV29-1 to TRBJ2-1; D tentatively fits TRBD1 or TRBD2 (6 bases each). Germline assignment: CDR1 SQVTM and CDR2 ANQGSEA. The V and J ends lost 4 bases and 10 bases respectively, with 14 bases between them. This CDR3 region has 12 residues. The CDR3 region has the DNA TGCAGCGTTGTCCGGGGGCAGGGCGAGCAGTTCTTC. Its protein is CSVVRGQGEQFF.

This clonotype was observed a few times. This chain joins TRBV5-1 and TRBJ2-7; 9 nucleotides align to TRBD1. This CDR3 contains 15 residues. V dropped 4 bases and J dropped 4; count of bases not matched to a gene: 9. CDR1 SGHRS and CDR2 YFSETQ come from the germline V gene. The CDR3 DNA reads as TGCGCCAGCAGCCAGTGGGACAGGGAAGGTTACGAGCAGTACTTC. Encoded protein: CASSQWDREGYEQYF.

This clonotype occurred a few times. The chain carries TRBV7-9 and TRBJ2-5; 8 bases fit TRBD2. V was pared by 1 base and J by 0 bases, with 7 bases of the junction left unmatched. Per germline, CDR1 SEHNR and CDR2 FQNEAQ (reference sequence). The CDR3 runs 17 residues. This CDR3 is CASSLDGGGGYQETQYF. In DNA form, the CDR3 reads TGTGCCAGCAGCTTAGATGGCGGCGGGGGGTACCAAGAGACCCAGTACTTC.

In its sample, this clonotype was seen a few times. The chain recombines TRBV12-3 or TRBV12-4 with TRBJ2-7, with D possibly TRBD1 on 6 matching bases. V dropped 5 bases and J dropped 5 bases, with 25 bases sitting between them. The CDR3 consists of 17 residues. The CDR3 here is CASSPVGRPTGTHEQYF. In DNA, the CDR3 is TGTGCCAGCAGTCCCGTGGGCAGACCAACAGGGACGCACGAGCAGTACTTC.

The genes are TRBV27 and TRBJ2-7, with TRBD2 as a possible D gene (6 bases). Between the trimmed V and J ends, which lost 9 bases and 7 bases, there was a span of 13 bases. CDR1 and CDR2 (germline): MNHEY, SMNVEV (reference sequence). The length of the CDR3 is 11 residues. CDR3 sequence (DNA): TGTGCCAGACGGAGGGGCCTGGAGCAGTACTTC. It specifies CARRRGLEQYF.

Only a few counts were recorded for this clonotype. A much larger clone differs by one base, so this may be a read error. The CDR3 region is CASRNPTGGLGNNEQYF. In nucleotides, the CDR3 is TGTGCCAGCAGAAACCCGACAGGGGGCCTGGGTAACAATGAGCAGTACTTC. This rearrangement joins TRBV6-1 to TRBJ2-5; 10 nucleotides match TRBD1. Germline V CDR1 and CDR2: MNHNS, SASEGT. This CDR3 has 17 amino acids. J gave up 11 bases and V 6 bases, and 21 bases lay outside the gene matches.

In this sample, this clonotype turned up once. This rearrangement joins TRBV5-1 to TRBJ1-1, with TRBD1 as a possible D gene (6 bases). Trimming left V 0 bases short and J 0 bases short, with 12 bases between. The CDR3 loop spans 16 amino acids. Germline loops: CDR1 SGHRS, CDR2 YFSETQ. Here the CDR3 reads CASSLETGRLNTEAFF. CDR3 in DNA: TGCGCCAGCAGCTTGGAGACAGGCCGATTGAACACTGAAGCTTTCTTT.

This clonotype was detected only a few times. V and J are TRBV7-2 and TRBJ2-2; D assignment may be TRBD1 or TRBD2 (5 bases each). V lost 7 bases and J 6 bases, leaving 21 bases between the germline ends. The CDR3 sequence is 16 residues long. Germline V gene lookup returns CDR1 SGHTA and CDR2 FQGNSA. For the CDR3, the DNA is TGTGCCAGCACTTGGGACCCGACCTTCATTTCCGGGGAGCTGTTTTTT. Its protein product is CASTWDPTFISGELFF. Using reference TRBV7-2 and TRBJ2-2 for the parts outside the CDR3, the full variable domain is GAGVSQSPSNKVTEKGKDVELRCDPISGHTALYWYRQSLGQGLEFLIYFQGNSAPDKSGLPSDRFSAERTGGSVSTLTIQRTQQEDSAVYLCASTWDPTFISGELFFGEGSRLTVL.

The chain employs TRBV24-1 and TRBJ2-1; D remains ambiguous. V dropped 3 bases and J dropped 8 bases, with 16 bases sitting between them. The length of the CDR3 is 15 residues. CDR1 and CDR2 (germline): KGHDR, SFDVKD. In DNA form, the CDR3 reads TGTGCCACCAGTGATCCGGGTAGGAATAATGATGAGCAGTTCTTC. Protein sequence: CATSDPGRNNDEQFF.